Shown below are 21 T cell receptor beta chains from a single sample sequenced in a study of T-cell reconstitution after alpha-beta-depleted transplantation in children. Construction of the TCRbeta library involved unique molecular identifiers. TCRdb used MiXCR to reprocess the PCR reads, holding one entry per CDR3 protein. The table lists about 980,000 distinct CDR3 sequences, under 30% of them singletons, with more than 25% in the top ten. Here the sequenced sample was PBMCs, mostly from graft donor cells, taken 360 days after TCRalphabeta/CD19-depleted stem cell transplant. The receptor source for this set is a boy less than two years old who had a stem cell transplant for SCID, so the T cells may come from the graft donor.

The rearrangement joins TRBV12-3 or TRBV12-4 to TRBJ2-2, with a possible D match to TRBD1 (6 bases). This CDR3 comprises 16 residues. V lost 6 bases, J lost 1 base, and 15 bases lay in between. The CDR3 nucleotides read TGTGCCAGCAGGGAGGACAGTCTAAGGAACACCGGGGAGCTGTTTTTT. Protein sequence: CASREDSLRNTGELFF.

V is TRBV21-1 and J is TRBJ2-7; TRBD1 was called by the table and not checked on the DNA. TRBV21-1 is an annotated pseudogene. This CDR3 is built from 16 residues. CDR3 DNA sequence: TGTGCCAGCAGCTCCCATCGGGACAGGTCCAAAAACGAGCAGTACTTC. Residues: CASSSHRDRSKNEQYF.

V and J are TRBV12-3 or TRBV12-4 and TRBJ2-1; 7 bases align to TRBD1. The V segment lost 4 bases and the J segment 9 bases; nucleotides outside the gene matches: 6. The CDR3 has 13 residues. The CDR3 spells CASSYSRGREQFF. The DNA of the CDR3 is TGTGCCAGCAGTTACAGTAGGGGGCGTGAGCAGTTCTTC.

Comment on this clonotype: Relative to the germline gene, one junction end is altered; a read error may explain this. The rearrangement uses TRBV28 and TRBJ2-5; D gene uncertain. The CDR3 loop spans 13 amino acids. In germline, CDR1 is MDHEN, CDR2 SYDVKM. The CDR3 spells CASGLGTSETQYF. In DNA, the CDR3 is TGTGCCAGCGGTTTGGGAACGTCGGAGACCCAGTACTTC.

The rearrangement uses TRBV19 and TRBJ2-7, with D possibly TRBD2 on 6 matching bases. V lost 6 bases, J lost 3 bases, and 15 bases lay in between. Germline V gives CDR1 LNHDA, CDR2 SQIVND (reference sequence). This CDR3 has 14 residues. CDR3 sequence reads: CASSPGEAYYEQYF. The CDR3 bases are TGTGCCAGTAGCCCGGGGGAGGCCTACTACGAGCAGTACTTC.

This clonotype was found many times. This sequence joins TRBV6-5 and TRBJ1-1, with D hard to call. Trimming took off 2 bases at V and 2 bases at J, with 9 bases between the two ends. Germline values: CDR1 MNHEY, CDR2 SVGAGI. This CDR3 is 14 amino acids long. Written as DNA, the CDR3 is TGTGCCAGCAGTTACGAGGGAGTTAACACTGAAGCTTTCTTT. Translating it yields CASSYEGVNTEAFF.

This clonotype was seen a few times. This chain connects TRBV20-1 to TRBJ2-3; no definite D call. The germline V and J ends were trimmed by 1 base and 0 bases, with 11 bases remaining between them. There are 15 residues in the CDR3. CDR1 is DFQATT and CDR2 is SNEGSKA in the germline V gene (reference sequence). As DNA, the CDR3 is TGCAGTGCTAGAGGCGGCGGTTCTAGCACAGATACGCAGTATTTT. Protein: CSARGGGSSTDTQYF.

V and J are TRBV7-9 and TRBJ2-7; D possibly corresponds to TRBD2 (5 bases). This CDR3 has 15 amino acids. Deletions cut 5 bases from V and 0 bases from J, with 14 bases between. The V gene's germline CDR1 is SEHNR and CDR2 FQNEAQ (reference sequence). CDR3 sequence reads: CASSDYKASSYEQYF. The CDR3 bases are TGTGCCAGCAGCGACTATAAAGCGAGCTCCTACGAGCAGTACTTC.

In this sample, this clonotype turned up a few times. The V and J genes are TRBV12-3 or TRBV12-4 and TRBJ1-3, with a possible D match to TRBD1 (6 bases). V lost 7 bases and J lost 2, with 9 bases in between. The CDR3 covers 13 residues. The CDR3 here is CASTGEPGNTIYF. The CDR3 bases are TGTGCCAGCACAGGGGAACCTGGAAACACCATATATTTT.

The chain carries TRBV15 and TRBJ1-3; D not certain. V gave up 0 bases and J gave up 0 bases, with 9 bases separating them. The CDR3 has 16 residues. Germline CDR1 reads LNHNV; CDR2 reads YYDKDF (reference sequence). The CDR3 DNA is TGTGCCACCAGCAGAGAGGGGATCAGCTCTGGAAACACCATATATTTT. It yields the protein CATSREGISSGNTIYF. Combining the CDR3 with reference TRBV15 and TRBJ1-3 gives the whole variable domain DAMVIQNPRYQVTQFGKPVTLSCSQTLNHNVMYWYQQKSSQAPKLLFHYYDKDFNNEADTPDNFQSRRPNTSFCFLDIRSPGLGDTAMYLCATSREGISSGNTIYFGEGSWLTVV.

This clonotype was detected only a few times. The chain is built from TRBV27 and TRBJ2-3; D perhaps matches TRBD1 (6 bases). Germline CDR1 is MNHEY and CDR2 is SMNVEV (reference sequence). The CDR3 runs 15 residues. Trimming left V 5 bases short and J 0 bases short, with 12 bases between. CDR3 sequence reads: CASSPRQASTDTQYF. CDR3 sequence (DNA): TGTGCCAGCAGTCCAAGACAGGCGAGCACAGATACGCAGTATTTT.

This clonotype was picked up a small number of times. This chain links TRBV9 with TRBJ2-2; TRBD1 might be the D (6 bases). V gave up 3 bases and J gave up 2 bases, with 11 bases separating them. This CDR3 is built from 15 residues. From germline, CDR1 is SGDLS and CDR2 YYNGEE. Here the CDR3 DNA reads TGTGCCAGCAGCGCTGGACAGACTAACACCGGGGAGCTGTTTTTT. The encoded protein is CASSAGQTNTGELFF. Supplemented by reference TRBV9 and TRBJ2-2, the full variable domain reads DSGVTQTPKHLITATGQRVTLRCSPRSGDLSVYWYQQSLDQGLQFLIQYYNGEERAKGNILERFSAQQFPDLHSELNLSSLELGDSALYFCASSAGQTNTGELFFGEGSRLTVL.

This clonotype was recorded a few times. The rearrangement links TRBV5-6 to TRBJ1-6; 7 bases are shared with TRBD1. V lost 2 bases to trimming and J lost 7 bases; unmatched junction nucleotides: 6. This CDR3 region has 15 residues. Germline CDR1 and CDR2: SGHDT and YYEEEE. DNA for the CDR3: TGTGCCAGCAGCTTACAGGTCAGGGGGAATTCACCCCTCCACTTT. Its translation is CASSLQVRGNSPLHF.

This clonotype was recorded many times. The V and J genes are TRBV15 and TRBJ2-7, with 8 bases aligning to TRBD2. The CDR3 is 14 residues long. Germline-derived CDR1 and CDR2 are LNHNV and YYDKDF (reference sequence). J gave up 5 bases and V 3 bases, and 6 bases lay outside the gene matches. CDR3 bases: TGTGCCACCAGCAGGGGACTAGGGGCGGACGAGCAGTACTTC. Translation gives CATSRGLGADEQYF.

This clonotype has at least ten counts. The chain is built from TRBV20-1 and TRBJ2-7, with 7 bases matching TRBD2. CDR3 length equals 13 residues. The trim removed 6 bases at V and 0 bases at J, leaving 5 bases unmatched. In germline, CDR1 is DFQATT, CDR2 SNEGSKA (reference sequence). The CDR3 DNA reads as TGCAGTGCCGCCCAGCGGGGCTCCTACGAGCAGTACTTC. This gives the protein CSAAQRGSYEQYF.

The chain couples TRBV20-1 to TRBJ2-3; 8 positions match TRBD2. CDR1 is DFQATT and CDR2 is SNEGSKA in the germline V gene (reference sequence). This CDR3 is built from 15 residues. The trim removed 3 bases at V and 0 bases at J, leaving 5 bases unmatched. CDR3 amino acids: CSARAGGPSTDTQYF. The DNA of the CDR3 is TGCAGTGCTAGGGCGGGGGGCCCTAGCACAGATACGCAGTATTTT.

The chain has TRBV7-9 and TRBJ1-2, with TRBD1 matching over 7 bases. V lost 5 bases and J lost 0; bases outside the gene matches: 6. The CDR3 length is 15 residues. Germline assignment: CDR1 SEHNR and CDR2 FQNEAQ (reference sequence). DNA for the CDR3: TGTGCCAGCAGCCCGCCTGGACAGGCTAACTATGGCTACACCTTC. Translation: CASSPPGQANYGYTF.

The CDR3 loop reads CILDSIAEAFF. The CDR3 DNA reads TGCATTTTGGACAGTATCGCTGAAGCTTTCTTT. The chain uses TRBV20-1 and TRBJ1-1; TRBD1 is a possible D gene (6 bases). CDR3 length: 11 amino acids. Germline V lookup: CDR1 DFQATT, CDR2 SNEGSKA (reference sequence).

This clonotype was counted between two and nine times. The chain employs TRBV15 and TRBJ2-7; no firm D call. The CDR3 contains 16 residues. V shed 0 bases and J shed 0 bases, with 12 bases lying between them. Germline loops: CDR1 LNHNV, CDR2 YYDKDF (reference sequence). CDR3 in DNA: TGTGCCACCAGCAGAGATCCCGAAGACGGCTCCTACGAGCAGTACTTC. It codes for CATSRDPEDGSYEQYF.

The chain couples TRBV15 to TRBJ1-5; D possibly corresponds to TRBD1 (5 bases). Trimming stripped 0 bases from V and 4 bases from J, with 13 bases between. Germline V gives CDR1 LNHNV, CDR2 YYDKDF (reference sequence). The CDR3 covers 16 residues. The CDR3 nucleotides read TGTGCCACCAGCAGAGATCCAGGGTCCAGAAATCAGCCCCAGCATTTT. It encodes CATSRDPGSRNQPQHF.

This clonotype turned up a few times. The V gene is TRBV15, the J gene TRBJ2-4, with a weak D call TRBD2 (5 bases). V dropped 0 bases and J dropped 1 base, with 7 bases sitting between them. Germline assignment: CDR1 LNHNV and CDR2 YYDKDF (reference sequence). The CDR3 covers 15 residues. The CDR3 protein is CATSRDVAAKNIQYF. CDR3 sequence (DNA): TGTGCCACCAGCAGAGATGTAGCGGCCAAAAACATTCAGTACTTC.